Each of the 10 T cell receptor beta chains below was sequenced from the same sample in a study of T cell clonotyping in hematopoietic cell transplantation. The method was immunoSEQ multiplex PCR; TCRdb's version includes in-frame clones alone and lacks a portion of them. The table has about 47,000 clones, approximately 80% seen once; the top ten hold roughly 5.7%. Time point here: recipient sample about 28 days before transplant, after cytoreduction. The sequenced sample was peripheral blood mononuclear cells, obtained before stem cell transplant. The receptors shown here come from a man aged 60 to 75 with myelodysplastic syndrome. Some clones in this sample may be carry-over from other donors' samples.

V usage is TRBV30 and J usage is TRBJ1-1; TRBD1 agrees at 8 bases. Germline CDR1 is GTSNPN and CDR2 is SVGIG (reference sequence). J lost 1 base, V lost 4 bases, and 5 bases had no gene match. The CDR3 sequence is 14 residues long. CDR3 region: CAWTPDRANTEAFF. DNA of the CDR3: TGTGCCTGGACCCCGGACAGGGCGAACACTGAAGCTTTCTTT.

The CDR3 protein is CASSVYGGTETQYF. In nucleotides, the CDR3 is TGTGCCAGCAGCGTTTATGGGGGAACAGAGACCCAGTACTTC. V gene TRBV9 combines with J gene TRBJ2-5, with D perhaps matching TRBD1 or TRBD2 (5 bases each). The germline gives CDR1 SGDLS, CDR2 YYNGEE. The CDR3 contains 14 residues. Trimming removed 2 bases at V and 4 bases at J, with 12 bases between.

A word on this clone: Its ends do not fully match the called genes, so a read error is possible. This chain connects TRBV10-2 to TRBJ1-5, with TRBD1 matching over 8 bases. CDR3 length equals 15 residues. The V gene's germline CDR1 is WSHSY and CDR2 SAAADI. CDR3: CASSESAGGKQPQHF. The CDR3 nucleotides read TGCGCCAGCAGTGAGTCTGCAGGGGGCAAACAGCCCCAGCATTTT.

The chain uses TRBV25-1 and TRBJ2-4, with D perhaps matching TRBD1 or TRBD2 (5 bases each). Trimming stripped 2 bases from V and 8 bases from J, with 19 bases between. This CDR3 has 16 residues. Germline CDR1 is MGHDK and CDR2 is SYGVNS. The DNA for the CDR3 is TGTGCCAGCAGTGAAGGGCGCGGGTCTGTGGGGGACATTCAGTACTTC. It codes for CASSEGRGSVGDIQYF.

This chain connects TRBV30 to TRBJ2-4; TRBD2 agrees at 12 bases. Germline-derived CDR1 and CDR2 are GTSNPN and SVGIG (reference sequence). The CDR3 runs 18 residues. V lost 2 bases to trimming and J lost 1 base; unmatched junction nucleotides: 9. The DNA for the CDR3 is TGTGCCTGGAGTAGGCTGAGGGGACTAGCGGGTGCCAAAAACATTCAGTACTTC. Translated, it gives CAWSRLRGLAGAKNIQYF.

This clone was observed a single time. The chain is built from TRBV5-1 and TRBJ1-1; 8 bases match TRBD1. The CDR3 spans 16 residues. The V gene's germline CDR1 is SGHRS and CDR2 YFSETQ. Losses at the gene ends were 0 bases for V and 4 bases for J; bases not matched to a gene: 8. As DNA, the CDR3 is TGCGCCAGCAGCTTGGGGCAGGGGGCCGGTGGCACTGAAGCTTTCTTT. It encodes CASSLGQGAGGTEAFF.

A few counts support this clone. V usage is TRBV5-6 and J usage is TRBJ2-1; 14 nucleotides align to TRBD2. The CDR3 runs to 19 residues. Germline CDR1 and CDR2: SGHDT and YYEEEE. The V gene end was trimmed by 4 bases and the J gene end by 6 bases; junction bases not matched to a gene: 15. The CDR3 bases are TGTGCCAGCAGCCCCCCGTTGGGACTAGCGGGGGCAGGAGGCAATGAGCAGTTCTTC. Translating it yields CASSPPLGLAGAGGNEQFF. Full variable domain (rest looked up from reference TRBV5-6 and TRBJ2-1): DAGVTQSPTHLIKTRGQQVTLRCSPKSGHDTVSWYQQALGQGPQFIFQYYEEEERQRGNFPDRFSGHQFPNYSSELNVNALLLGDSALYLCASSPPLGLAGAGGNEQFFGPGTRLTVL.

This clone was observed once. This chain joins TRBV5-6 and TRBJ2-3; D perhaps matches TRBD1 (5 bases). CDR1 SGHDT and CDR2 YYEEEE come from the germline V gene. With 4 bases removed from V and 6 bases from J, the gap between germline ends came to 12 bases. The CDR3 contains 13 residues. Here the CDR3 reads CASSLQGYDTQYF. Written as DNA, the CDR3 is TGTGCCAGCAGCCTCCAGGGATACGATACGCAGTATTTT. Full variable domain (rest looked up from reference TRBV5-6 and TRBJ2-3): DAGVTQSPTHLIKTRGQQVTLRCSPKSGHDTVSWYQQALGQGPQFIFQYYEEEERQRGNFPDRFSGHQFPNYSSELNVNALLLGDSALYLCASSLQGYDTQYFGPGTRLTVL.

The CDR3 reads CSVGGVNTEAFF. Here the CDR3 DNA reads TGCAGCGTTGGAGGGGTGAACACTGAAGCTTTCTTT. The genes are TRBV29-1 and TRBJ1-1; a possible D gene is TRBD1 (5 bases). The ends were cut back, 4 bases at V and 0 bases at J, with 6 bases in the middle. The CDR3 has 12 residues. Germline CDR1 reads SQVTM; CDR2 reads ANQGSEA.

This chain connects TRBV6-1 to TRBJ2-3, with 9 positions matching TRBD2. The CDR3 has 15 amino acids. Losses at the gene ends were 5 bases for V and 6 bases for J; bases not matched to a gene: 9. Germline CDR1 and CDR2: MNHNS and SASEGT. This chain's CDR3 is CASSSGIAGVDTQYF. The CDR3 nucleotides read TGTGCCAGCAGTAGCGGGATAGCGGGGGTGGATACGCAGTATTTT.